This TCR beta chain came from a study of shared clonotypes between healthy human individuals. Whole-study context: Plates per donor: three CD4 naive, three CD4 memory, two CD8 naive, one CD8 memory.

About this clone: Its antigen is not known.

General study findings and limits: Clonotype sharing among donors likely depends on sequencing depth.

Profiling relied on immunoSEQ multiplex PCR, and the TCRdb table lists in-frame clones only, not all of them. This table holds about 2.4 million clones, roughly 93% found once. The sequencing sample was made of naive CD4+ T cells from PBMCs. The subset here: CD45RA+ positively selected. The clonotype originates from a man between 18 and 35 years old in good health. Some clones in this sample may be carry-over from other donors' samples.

Written as DNA, the CDR3 is TGTGCCAGCAGTTACAACCGCCAGGGGGGAAATGAAAAACTGTTTTTT. Protein sequence: CASSYNRQGGNEKLFF. This chain links TRBV2 with TRBJ1-4; 7 bases are shared with TRBD1. Germline V gene lookup returns CDR1 SNHLY and CDR2 FYNNEI. This CDR3 contains 16 residues. J lost 5 bases, V lost 5 bases, and 11 bases had no gene match.